This TCR beta chain was identified in a study of blood T cells in healthy people across ages. Study outcomes and limitations: Using unsorted PBMCs precluded a conclusive naive versus antigen-experienced comparison. Diversity was higher, and naive CD4+ cells more numerous, in long-lived donors than in aged donors.

Trimming pared 6 bases from V and 6 bases from J, leaving 15 bases between. The CDR3 extends over 13 amino acids. A J-beta primer mix and a sample-barcoded 5' primer were used in a second PCR of roughly 6 to 11 cycles. TCRdb processed the 5' RACE reads anew with MiXCR; each CDR3 protein has one entry. The sample holds about 1 million distinct CDR3 sequences, approximately 26% seen once. This clonotype occurred a few times. What it binds is unknown. Every donor provided 9.5 to 10 milliliters of peripheral blood. This sample was also put to use in a study of T cells of mothers and their children. That work states: Reads obtained per mother exceeded 8.5 million TCR beta CDR3 reads, with 3 million to 3.5 million obtained per child.

The V gene is TRBV12-3 or TRBV12-4, the J gene TRBJ2-7; D is perhaps TRBD2 (6 bases). The source is a girl aged 2 to 10 in good health. Sequenced input: blood. This CDR3 reads CASREGLKGEQYF. The CDR3 DNA follows: TGTGCCAGCAGGGAGGGCCTCAAGGGCGAGCAGTACTTC.